This T cell receptor beta chain was sequenced in a study of T cells after yellow fever vaccination (dated by TCRdb to about 2019). The study in broad terms: The SMART-Seq v4 Ultra Low Input RNA kit was used to prepare libraries from fractions with low cell numbers. To follow T-cell clones before and after both primary and booster YFV17D yellow fever vaccination, bulk TCR alpha and beta repertoires underwent longitudinal sequencing. Bulk PBMC replicates and cell subsets were isolated from blood drawn at multiple timepoints before and after both primary and secondary immunization. The cohort comprised two healthy male donors, one aged 18 to 29 and one aged 30 to 40 years.

Study-wide findings and limitations: Because abundant contaminating clonotypes from the bulk population could be contained in FACS-sorted repertoires, computational filtering was required. A small fraction of clonotypes appeared in both the CD4 and CD8 compartments, likely as a result of convergent recombination. Compared with the primary T-cell response, the secondary T-cell response was weaker but faster, peaking on day 5 rather than day 15. After the booster, most clones that had expanded after primary vaccination were detected again (around 96% of CD4 and 88% of CD8), suggesting broad maintenance of memory. The study included only a couple of donors, which limits how far the findings can be generalized.

The sample's treatment or condition label, in plain terms: live attenuated yellow fever vaccine strain. At every blood-draw timepoint, two biological replicates of bulk PBMCs were collected. PBMCs were isolated from peripheral blood using a standard Ficoll-Paque protocol. RNA was extracted with TriZol from bulk PBMCs, CD4 and CD8 fractions, and dextramer-positive and dextramer-negative fractions. This clonotype has ten or more counts. No antigen is known for it. The input lacks base qualities; no much larger clone sits a single base away. Between the V and J ends, shortened by 4 bases and 3 bases respectively, the junction contains 7 bases. The CDR3 holds 12 amino acids from the cysteine to the phenylalanine. Here the CDR3 DNA is all that survives: 36 bases in frame from base 1. The sample was run on an Illumina NovaSeq 6000. Synthesis of TCR cDNA relied on 5'RACE template switching, a step that introduced a universal primer site along with unique molecular identifiers. Priming for cDNA synthesis came from both the TCR alpha and TCR beta constant segments. Library amplification involved two PCR steps, and the second step added sample barcodes and sequencing adapters. Sequencing of libraries was performed on Illumina HiSeq 2500 (2x100 bp) or NovaSeq (2x150 bp). For the original study's pipeline: Demultiplexing of reads and collapsing into UMI consensus sequences were performed with MIGEC, and V(D)J alignment was carried out with MiXCR. Vaccine-responding clonotypes were defined with edgeR using replicate PBMC samples, requiring FDR below 0.01 and a log2 fold change above 5 up to day 15. Bulk clonotypes were assigned CD4 or CD8 identity according to which sequenced CD4 or CD8 repertoire held them at higher abundance. TCRdb reworked the public reads: Q25 trimming with fastp, MiXCR clone assembly, productive beta chains retained. Rows are unified per CDR3 protein, each entry keeping the most common DNA and genes. None of the V and J calls come from the authors' own analysis; TCRdb made them. Recorded for this sample are fewer than 450,000 distinct CDR3 sequences; approximately 3.9% of them occurred a single time. In total, the top ten clones hold about 24% of the sample.

This receptor was identified in a man aged 18 to 30 who received the YFV17D yellow fever vaccine. Here the chain combines TRBV12-3 or TRBV12-4 and TRBJ2-7; no D gene call is confident. The sequencing here drew on PBMCs, taken 5 days after the yellow fever booster vaccination. The bases are TGTGCCAGCAGTTGGGCAGTCTACGAGCAGTACTTC. This is translated as CASSWAVYEQYF.